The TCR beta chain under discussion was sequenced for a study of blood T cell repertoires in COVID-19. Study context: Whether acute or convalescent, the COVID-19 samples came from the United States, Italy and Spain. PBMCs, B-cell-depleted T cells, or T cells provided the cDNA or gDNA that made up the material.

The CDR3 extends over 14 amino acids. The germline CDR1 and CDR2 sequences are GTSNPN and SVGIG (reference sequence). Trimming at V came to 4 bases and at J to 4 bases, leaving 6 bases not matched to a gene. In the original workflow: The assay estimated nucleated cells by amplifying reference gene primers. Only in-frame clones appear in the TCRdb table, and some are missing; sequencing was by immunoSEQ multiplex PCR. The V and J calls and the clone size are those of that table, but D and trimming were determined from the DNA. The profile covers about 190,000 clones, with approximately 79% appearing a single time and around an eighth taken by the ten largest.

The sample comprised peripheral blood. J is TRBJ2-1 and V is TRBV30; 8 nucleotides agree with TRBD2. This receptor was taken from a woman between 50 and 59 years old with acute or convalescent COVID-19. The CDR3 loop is CAWTSGPPYNEQFF. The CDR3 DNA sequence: TGTGCCTGGACTAGCGGGCCACCTTACAATGAGCAGTTCTTC. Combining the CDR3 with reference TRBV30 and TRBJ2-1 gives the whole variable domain SQTIHQWPATLVQPVGSPLSLECTVEGTSNPNLYWYRQAAGRGLQLLFYSVGIGQISSEVPQNLSASRPQDRQFILSSKKLLLSDSGFYLCAWTSGPPYNEQFFGPGTRLTVL.